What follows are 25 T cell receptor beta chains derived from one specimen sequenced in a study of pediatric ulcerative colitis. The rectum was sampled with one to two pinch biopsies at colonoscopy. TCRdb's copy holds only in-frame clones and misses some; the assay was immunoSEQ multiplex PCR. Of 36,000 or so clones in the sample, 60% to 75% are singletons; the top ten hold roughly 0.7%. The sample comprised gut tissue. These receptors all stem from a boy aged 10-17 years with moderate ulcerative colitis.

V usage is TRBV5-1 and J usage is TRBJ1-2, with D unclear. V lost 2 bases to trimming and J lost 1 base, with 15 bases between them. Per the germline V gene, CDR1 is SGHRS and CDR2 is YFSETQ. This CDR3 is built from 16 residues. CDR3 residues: CASSFHLPYDNYGYTF. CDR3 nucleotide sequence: TGCGCCAGCAGCTTTCACCTCCCCTACGATAACTATGGCTACACCTTC. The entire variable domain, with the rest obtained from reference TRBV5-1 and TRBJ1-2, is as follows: KAGVTQTPRYLIKTRGQQVTLSCSPISGHRSVSWYQQTPGQGLQFLFEYFSETQRNKGNFPGRFSGRQFSNSRSEMNVSTLELGDSALYLCASSFHLPYDNYGYTFGSGTRLTVV.

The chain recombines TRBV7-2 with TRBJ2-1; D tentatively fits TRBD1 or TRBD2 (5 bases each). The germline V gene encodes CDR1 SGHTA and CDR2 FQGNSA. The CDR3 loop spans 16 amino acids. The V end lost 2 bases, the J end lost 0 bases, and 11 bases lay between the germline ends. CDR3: CASSLRAGTSYNEQFF. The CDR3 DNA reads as TGTGCCAGCAGCTTAAGGGCAGGGACCTCCTACAATGAGCAGTTCTTC.

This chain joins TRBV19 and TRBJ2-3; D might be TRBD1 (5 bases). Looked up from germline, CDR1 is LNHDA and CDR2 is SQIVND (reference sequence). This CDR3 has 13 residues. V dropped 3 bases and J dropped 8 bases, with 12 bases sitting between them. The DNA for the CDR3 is TGTGCCAGTAGTATCCAAGGTCAGGGTACGCAGTATTTT. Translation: CASSIQGQGTQYF.

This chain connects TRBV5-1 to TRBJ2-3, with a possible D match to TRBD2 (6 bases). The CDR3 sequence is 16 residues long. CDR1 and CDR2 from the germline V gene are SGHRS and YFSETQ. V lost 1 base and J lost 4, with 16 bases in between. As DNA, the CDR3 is TGCGCCAGCAGCTTGCTGACAGCGGGCCCTTCAGATACGCAGTATTTT. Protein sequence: CASSLLTAGPSDTQYF.

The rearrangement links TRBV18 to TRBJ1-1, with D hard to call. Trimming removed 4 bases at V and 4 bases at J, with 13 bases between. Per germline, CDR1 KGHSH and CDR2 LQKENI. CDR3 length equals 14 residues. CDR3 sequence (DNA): TGTGCCAGCTCACTTCCTGGGGTCGCCACTGAAGCTTTCTTT. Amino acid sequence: CASSLPGVATEAFF.

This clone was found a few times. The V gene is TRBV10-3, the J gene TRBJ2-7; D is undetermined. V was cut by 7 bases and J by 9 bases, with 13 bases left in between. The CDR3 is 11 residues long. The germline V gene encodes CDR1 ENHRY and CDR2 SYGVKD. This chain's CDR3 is CAITSPRGQYF. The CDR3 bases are TGTGCCATCACCTCGCCCCGCGGGCAGTACTTC.

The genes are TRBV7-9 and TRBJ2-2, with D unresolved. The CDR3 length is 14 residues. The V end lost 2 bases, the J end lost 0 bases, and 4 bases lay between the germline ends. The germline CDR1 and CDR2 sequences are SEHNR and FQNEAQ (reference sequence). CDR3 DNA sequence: TGTGCCAGCAGCTTAACGTCGAACACCGGGGAGCTGTTTTTT. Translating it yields CASSLTSNTGELFF. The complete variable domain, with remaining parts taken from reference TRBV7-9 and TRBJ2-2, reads DTGVSQNPRHKITKRGQNVTFRCDPISEHNRLYWYRQTLGQGPEFLTYFQNEAQLEKSRLLSDRFSAERPKGSFSTLEIQRTEQGDSAMYLCASSLTSNTGELFFGEGSRLTVL.

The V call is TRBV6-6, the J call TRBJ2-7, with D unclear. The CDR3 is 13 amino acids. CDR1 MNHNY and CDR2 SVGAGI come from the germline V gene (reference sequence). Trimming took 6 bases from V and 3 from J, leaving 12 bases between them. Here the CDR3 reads CASSTRISYEQYF. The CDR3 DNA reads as TGTGCCAGCAGCACCCGAATAAGCTACGAGCAGTACTTC.

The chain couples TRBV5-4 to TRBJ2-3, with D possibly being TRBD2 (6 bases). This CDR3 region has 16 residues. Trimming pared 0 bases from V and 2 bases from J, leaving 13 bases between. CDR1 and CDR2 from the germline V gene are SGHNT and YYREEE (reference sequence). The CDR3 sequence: CASSLGRAGPTDTQYF. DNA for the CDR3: TGTGCCAGCAGCTTGGGTAGGGCGGGGCCCACAGATACGCAGTATTTT.

CDR3 in amino acids: CASKPGQGRTGELFF. CDR3 sequence (DNA): TGTGCCAGCAAACCGGGACAGGGGCGAACCGGGGAGCTGTTTTTT. The chain employs TRBV21-1 and TRBJ2-2; TRBD1, the D gene given by the table, was not confirmed from the DNA. TRBV21-1 is assigned pseudogene status. This CDR3 is built from 15 residues.

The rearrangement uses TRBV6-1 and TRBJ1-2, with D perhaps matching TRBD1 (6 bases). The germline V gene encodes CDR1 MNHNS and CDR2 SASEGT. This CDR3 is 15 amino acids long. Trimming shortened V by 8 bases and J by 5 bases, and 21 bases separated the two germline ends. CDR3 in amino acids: CASQIQGSELYGYTF. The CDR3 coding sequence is TGTGCCAGCCAAATACAGGGATCAGAGTTATATGGCTACACCTTC.

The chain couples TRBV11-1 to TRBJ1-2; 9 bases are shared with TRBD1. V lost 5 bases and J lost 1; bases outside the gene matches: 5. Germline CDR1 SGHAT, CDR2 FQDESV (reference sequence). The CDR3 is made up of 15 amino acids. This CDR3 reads CASSRGQGFNYGYTF. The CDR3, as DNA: TGTGCCAGCAGCCGGGGACAGGGATTTAACTATGGCTACACCTTC. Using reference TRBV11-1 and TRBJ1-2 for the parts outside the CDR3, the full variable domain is EAEVAQSPRYKITEKSQAVAFWCDPISGHATLYWYRQILGQGPELLVQFQDESVVDDSQLPKDRFSAERLKGVDSTLKIQPAELGDSAMYLCASSRGQGFNYGYTFGSGTRLTVV.

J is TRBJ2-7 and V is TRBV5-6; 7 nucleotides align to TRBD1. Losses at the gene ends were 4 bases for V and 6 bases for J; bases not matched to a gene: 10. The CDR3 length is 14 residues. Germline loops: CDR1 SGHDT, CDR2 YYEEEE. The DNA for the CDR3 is TGTGCCAGCAGCCCCGGGACAGTATTGACCGAGCAGTACTTC. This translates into CASSPGTVLTEQYF.

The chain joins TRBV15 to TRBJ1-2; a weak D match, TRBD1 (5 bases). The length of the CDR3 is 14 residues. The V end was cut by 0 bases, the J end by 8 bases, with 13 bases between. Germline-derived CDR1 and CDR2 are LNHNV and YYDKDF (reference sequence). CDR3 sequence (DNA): TGTGCCACCAGCAGAGATCGACAGTGGAGGGGCTACACCTTC. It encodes CATSRDRQWRGYTF.

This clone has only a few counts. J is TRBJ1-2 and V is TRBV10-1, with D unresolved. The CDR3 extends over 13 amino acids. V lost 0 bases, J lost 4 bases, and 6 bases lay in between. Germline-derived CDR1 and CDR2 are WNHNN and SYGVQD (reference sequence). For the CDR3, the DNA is TGCGCCAGCAGTGAGTCCAGGTCCTATGGCTACACCTTC. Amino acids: CASSESRSYGYTF.

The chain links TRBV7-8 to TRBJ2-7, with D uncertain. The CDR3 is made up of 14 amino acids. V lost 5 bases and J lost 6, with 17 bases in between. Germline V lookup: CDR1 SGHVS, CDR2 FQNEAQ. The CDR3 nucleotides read TGTGCCAGCAGCCCCATTATATCCGGGTCCGAGCAGTACTTC. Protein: CASSPIISGSEQYF. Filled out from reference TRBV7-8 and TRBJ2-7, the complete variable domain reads GAGVSQSPRYKVAKRGQDVALRCDPISGHVSLFWYQQALGQGPEFLTYFQNEAQLDKSGLPSDRFFAERPEGSVSTLKIQRTQQEDSAVYLCASSPIISGSEQYFGPGTRLTVT.

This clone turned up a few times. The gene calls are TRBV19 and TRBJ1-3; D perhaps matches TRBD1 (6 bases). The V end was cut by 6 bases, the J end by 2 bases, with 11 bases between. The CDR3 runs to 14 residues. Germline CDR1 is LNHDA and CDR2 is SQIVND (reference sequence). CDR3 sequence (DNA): TGTGCCAGTAGGAGGGGGTCCACTGGAAACACCATATATTTT. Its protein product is CASRRGSTGNTIYF.

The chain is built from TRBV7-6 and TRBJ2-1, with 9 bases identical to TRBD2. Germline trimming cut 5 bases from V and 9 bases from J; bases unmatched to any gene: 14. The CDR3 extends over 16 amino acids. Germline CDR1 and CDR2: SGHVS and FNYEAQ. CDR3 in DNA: TGTGCCAGCAGCAACCGACTAGCGGAACTACCGGGTGAGCAGTTCTTC. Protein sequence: CASSNRLAELPGEQFF.

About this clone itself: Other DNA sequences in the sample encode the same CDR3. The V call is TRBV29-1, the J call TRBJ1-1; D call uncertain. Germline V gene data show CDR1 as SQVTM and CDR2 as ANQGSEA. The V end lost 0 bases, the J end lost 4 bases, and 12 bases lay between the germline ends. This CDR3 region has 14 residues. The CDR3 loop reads CSVEDAGVGTEAFF. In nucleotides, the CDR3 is TGCAGCGTTGAAGATGCGGGTGTAGGCACTGAAGCTTTCTTT.

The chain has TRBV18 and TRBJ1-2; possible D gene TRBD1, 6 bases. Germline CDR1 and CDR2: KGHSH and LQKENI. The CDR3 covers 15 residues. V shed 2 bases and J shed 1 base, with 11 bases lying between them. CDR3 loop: CASSPLQGFNYGYTF. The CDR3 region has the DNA TGTGCCAGCTCACCATTACAGGGTTTTAACTATGGCTACACCTTC.

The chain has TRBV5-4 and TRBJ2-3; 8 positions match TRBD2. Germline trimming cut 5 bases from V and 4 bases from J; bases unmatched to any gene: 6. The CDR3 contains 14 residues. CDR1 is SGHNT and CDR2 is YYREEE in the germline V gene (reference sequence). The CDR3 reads CASRASGSSDTQYF. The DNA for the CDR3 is TGTGCCAGCAGGGCAAGCGGGAGCTCAGATACGCAGTATTTT.

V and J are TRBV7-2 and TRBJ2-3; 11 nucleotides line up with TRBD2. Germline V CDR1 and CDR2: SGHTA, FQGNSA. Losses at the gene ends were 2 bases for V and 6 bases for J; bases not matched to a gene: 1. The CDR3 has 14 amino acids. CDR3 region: CASSLSSGRDTQYF. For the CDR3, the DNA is TGTGCCAGCAGCTTATCTAGCGGGAGGGATACGCAGTATTTT.

The CDR3 here is CASRSDVAYEQYF. The CDR3, as DNA: TGTGCCAGCAGATCAGACGTTGCCTACGAGCAGTACTTC. The chain employs TRBV6-6 and TRBJ2-7; D gene ambiguous. Trimming took 6 bases from V and 2 from J, leaving 11 bases between them. The CDR3 is made up of 13 amino acids. Per germline, CDR1 MNHNY and CDR2 SVGAGI (reference sequence).

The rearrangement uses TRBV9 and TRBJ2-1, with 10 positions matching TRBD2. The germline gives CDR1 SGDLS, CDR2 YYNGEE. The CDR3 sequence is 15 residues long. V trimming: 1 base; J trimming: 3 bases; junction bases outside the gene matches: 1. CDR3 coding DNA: TGTGCCAGCAGCGTAAGCGGGAGGGTCTACAATGAGCAGTTCTTC. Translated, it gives CASSVSGRVYNEQFF.

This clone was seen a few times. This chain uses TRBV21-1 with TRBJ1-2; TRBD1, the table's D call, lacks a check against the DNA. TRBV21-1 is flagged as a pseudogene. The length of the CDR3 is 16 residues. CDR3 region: CASTKEGGPRPRGYTF. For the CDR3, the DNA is TGTGCCAGCACCAAGGAAGGGGGACCGCGTCCGCGAGGCTACACCTTC.